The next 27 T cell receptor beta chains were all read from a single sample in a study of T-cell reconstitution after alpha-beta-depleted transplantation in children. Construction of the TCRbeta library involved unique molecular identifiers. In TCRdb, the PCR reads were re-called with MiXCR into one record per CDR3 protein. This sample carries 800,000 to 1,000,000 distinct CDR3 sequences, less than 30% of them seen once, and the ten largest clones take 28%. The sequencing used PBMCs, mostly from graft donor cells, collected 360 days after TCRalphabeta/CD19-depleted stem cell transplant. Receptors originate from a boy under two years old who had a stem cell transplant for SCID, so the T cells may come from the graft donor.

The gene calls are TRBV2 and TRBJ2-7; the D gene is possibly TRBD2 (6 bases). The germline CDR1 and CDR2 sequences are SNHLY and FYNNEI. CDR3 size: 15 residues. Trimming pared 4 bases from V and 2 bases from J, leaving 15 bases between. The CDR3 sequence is CASSARDFLPYEQYF. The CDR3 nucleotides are TGTGCCAGCAGTGCCCGGGACTTCCTACCCTACGAGCAGTACTTC.

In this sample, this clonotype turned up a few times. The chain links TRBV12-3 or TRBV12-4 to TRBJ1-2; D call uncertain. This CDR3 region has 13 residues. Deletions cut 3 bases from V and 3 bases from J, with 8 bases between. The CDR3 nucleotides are TGTGCCAGCAGTTTTGGACCTGACTATGGCTACACCTTC. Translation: CASSFGPDYGYTF.

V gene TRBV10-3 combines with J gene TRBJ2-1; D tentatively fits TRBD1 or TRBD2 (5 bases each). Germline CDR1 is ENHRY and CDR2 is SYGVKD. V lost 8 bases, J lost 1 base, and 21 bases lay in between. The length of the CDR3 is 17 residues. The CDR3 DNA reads TGTGCCATCGCTCCCTCAGGGACGAGTTGGTCCTACAATGAGCAGTTCTTC. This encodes CAIAPSGTSWSYNEQFF.

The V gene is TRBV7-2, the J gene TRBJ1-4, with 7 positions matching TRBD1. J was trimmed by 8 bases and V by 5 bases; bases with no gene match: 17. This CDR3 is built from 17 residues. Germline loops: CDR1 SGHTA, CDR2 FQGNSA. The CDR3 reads CASSPSDGGPRGEKLFF. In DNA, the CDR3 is TGTGCCAGCAGCCCGTCGGACGGGGGACCCAGGGGGGAAAAACTGTTTTTT.

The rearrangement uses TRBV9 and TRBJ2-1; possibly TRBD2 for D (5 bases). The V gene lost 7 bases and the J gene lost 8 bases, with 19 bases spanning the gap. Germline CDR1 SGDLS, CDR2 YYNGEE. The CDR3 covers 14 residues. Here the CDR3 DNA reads TGTGCCAGCTCCCCGTCGGACTGGGAAGATGAGCAGTTCTTC. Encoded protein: CASSPSDWEDEQFF.

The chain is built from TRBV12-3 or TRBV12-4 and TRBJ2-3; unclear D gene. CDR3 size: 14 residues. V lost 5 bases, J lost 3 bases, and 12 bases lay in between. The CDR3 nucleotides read TGTGCCAGCAGTCGCAACCAGAGGACAGATACGCAGTATTTT. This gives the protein CASSRNQRTDTQYF.

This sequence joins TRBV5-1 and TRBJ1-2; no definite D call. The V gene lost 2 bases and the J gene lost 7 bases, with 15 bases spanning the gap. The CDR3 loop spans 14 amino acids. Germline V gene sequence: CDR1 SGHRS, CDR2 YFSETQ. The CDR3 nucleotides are TGCGCCAGCAGCTTCCCGGACGGTCTCGGTGGCTACACCTTC. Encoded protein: CASSFPDGLGGYTF. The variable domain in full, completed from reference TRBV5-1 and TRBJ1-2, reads KAGVTQTPRYLIKTRGQQVTLSCSPISGHRSVSWYQQTPGQGLQFLFEYFSETQRNKGNFPGRFSGRQFSNSRSEMNVSTLELGDSALYLCASSFPDGLGGYTFGSGTRLTVV.

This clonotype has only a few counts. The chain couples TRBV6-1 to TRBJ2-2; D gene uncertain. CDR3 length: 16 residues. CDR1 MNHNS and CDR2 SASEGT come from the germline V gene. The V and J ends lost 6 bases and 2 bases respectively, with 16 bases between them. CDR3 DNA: TGTGCCAGCAGCCTCAGTCCGGTACACAACACCGGGGAGCTGTTTTTT. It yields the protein CASSLSPVHNTGELFF.

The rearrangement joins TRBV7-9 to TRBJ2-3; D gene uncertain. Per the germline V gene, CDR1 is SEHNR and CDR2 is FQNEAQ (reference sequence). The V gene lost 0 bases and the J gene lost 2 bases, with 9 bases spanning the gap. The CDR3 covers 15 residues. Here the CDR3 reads CASSLAGSFTDTQYF. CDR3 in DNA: TGTGCCAGCAGCTTAGCGGGCTCATTCACAGATACGCAGTATTTT.

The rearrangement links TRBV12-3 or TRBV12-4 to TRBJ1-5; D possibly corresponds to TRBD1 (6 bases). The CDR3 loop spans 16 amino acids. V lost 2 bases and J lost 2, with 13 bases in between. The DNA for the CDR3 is TGTGCCAGCAGTTTATGGGGGGGCACGGGCAATCAGCCCCAGCATTTT. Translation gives CASSLWGGTGNQPQHF.

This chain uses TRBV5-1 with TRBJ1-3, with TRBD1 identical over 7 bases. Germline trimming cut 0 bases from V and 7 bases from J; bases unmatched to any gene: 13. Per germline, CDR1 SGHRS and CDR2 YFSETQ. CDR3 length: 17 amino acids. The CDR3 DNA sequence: TGCGCCAGCAGCTTGGAGGGTGTTACAGGGGCCGCGAACACCATATATTTT. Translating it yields CASSLEGVTGAANTIYF.

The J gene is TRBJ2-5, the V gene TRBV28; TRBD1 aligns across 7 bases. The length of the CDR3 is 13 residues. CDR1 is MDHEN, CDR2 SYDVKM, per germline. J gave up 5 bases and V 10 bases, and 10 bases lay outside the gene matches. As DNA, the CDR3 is TGTGCCACCGTGACAGGGCCCCGGGAGACCCAGTACTTC. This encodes CATVTGPRETQYF.

The CDR3 sequence: CASSQGLTGVGYTF. The CDR3 DNA follows: TGTGCCAGCAGCCAAGGACTGACAGGGGTCGGCTACACCTTC. The chain has TRBV4-2 and TRBJ1-2, with 8 bases lining up with TRBD1. Unmatched junction bases numbered 6, after V lost 1 base and J lost 8 bases. The CDR3 loop spans 14 amino acids. Germline values: CDR1 LGHNA, CDR2 YNFKEQ.

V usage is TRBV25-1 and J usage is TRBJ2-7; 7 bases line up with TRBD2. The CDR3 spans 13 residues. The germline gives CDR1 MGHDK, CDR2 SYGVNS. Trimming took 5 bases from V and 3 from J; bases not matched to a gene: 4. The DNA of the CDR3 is TGTGCCAGCAGTATACTAGCGAACTACGAGCAGTACTTC. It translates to CASSILANYEQYF.

This CDR3 is CASSQGQGHQPQHF. CDR3 nucleotides: TGTGCCAGCAGCCAGGGACAGGGGCATCAGCCCCAGCATTTT. This rearrangement joins TRBV3-1 to TRBJ1-5; 10 bases are shared with TRBD1. The length of the CDR3 is 14 residues. CDR1 and CDR2 from the germline V gene are LGHDT and YNNKEL (reference sequence). Trimming removed 3 bases from V and 5 bases from J; junction bases left unmatched: 1.

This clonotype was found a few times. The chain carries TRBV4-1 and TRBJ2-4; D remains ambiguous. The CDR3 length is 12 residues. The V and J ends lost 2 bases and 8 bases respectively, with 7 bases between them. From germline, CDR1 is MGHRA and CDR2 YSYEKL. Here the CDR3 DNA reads TGCGCCAGCAGCCAAACCTGGGACATTCAGTACTTC. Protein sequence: CASSQTWDIQYF.

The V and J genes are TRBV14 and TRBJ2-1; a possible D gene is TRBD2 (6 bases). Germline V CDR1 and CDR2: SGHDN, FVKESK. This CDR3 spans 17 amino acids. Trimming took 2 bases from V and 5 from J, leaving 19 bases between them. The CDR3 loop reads CASSQSFGGTLHNEQFF. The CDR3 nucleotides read TGTGCCAGCAGCCAATCTTTTGGGGGGACCCTCCACAATGAGCAGTTCTTC.

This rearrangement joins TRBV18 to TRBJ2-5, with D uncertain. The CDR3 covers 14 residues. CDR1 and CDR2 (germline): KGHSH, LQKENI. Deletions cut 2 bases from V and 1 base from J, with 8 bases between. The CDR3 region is CASSPGRFQETQYF. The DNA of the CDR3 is TGTGCCAGCTCACCAGGGCGGTTCCAAGAGACCCAGTACTTC.

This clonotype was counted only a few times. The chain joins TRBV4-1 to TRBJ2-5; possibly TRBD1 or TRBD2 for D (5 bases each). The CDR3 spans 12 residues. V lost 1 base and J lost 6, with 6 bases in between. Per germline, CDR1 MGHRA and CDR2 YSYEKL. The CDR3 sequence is CASSQGGKTQYF. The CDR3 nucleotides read TGCGCCAGCAGCCAAGGGGGGAAGACCCAGTACTTC.

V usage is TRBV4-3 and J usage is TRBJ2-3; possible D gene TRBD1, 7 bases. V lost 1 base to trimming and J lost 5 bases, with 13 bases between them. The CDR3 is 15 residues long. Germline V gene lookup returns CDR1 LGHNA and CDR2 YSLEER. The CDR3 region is CASSQVGGGLDTQYF. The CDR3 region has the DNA TGCGCCAGCAGCCAAGTTGGAGGGGGCCTAGATACGCAGTATTTT.

The CDR3 here is CASSFPGGQGATEQYF. The CDR3 region has the DNA TGTGCCAGCAGCTTCCCCGGCGGACAGGGGGCGACCGAGCAGTACTTC. The chain links TRBV7-9 to TRBJ2-7; TRBD1 agrees at 11 bases. The CDR3 has 16 amino acids. CDR1 and CDR2 from the germline V gene are SEHNR and FQNEAQ (reference sequence). V was pared by 3 bases and J by 6 bases, with 10 bases of the junction left unmatched.

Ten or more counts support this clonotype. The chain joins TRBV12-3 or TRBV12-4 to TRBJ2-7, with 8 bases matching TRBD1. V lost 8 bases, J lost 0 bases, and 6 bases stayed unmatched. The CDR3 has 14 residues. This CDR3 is CASGKGQGSYEQYF. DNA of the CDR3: TGTGCCAGCGGGAAAGGACAGGGCTCCTACGAGCAGTACTTC.

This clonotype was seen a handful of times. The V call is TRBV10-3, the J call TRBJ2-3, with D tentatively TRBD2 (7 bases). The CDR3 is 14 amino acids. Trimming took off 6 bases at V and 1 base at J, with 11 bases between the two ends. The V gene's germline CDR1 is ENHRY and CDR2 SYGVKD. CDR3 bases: TGTGCCATCAGGTCGGGGGGCCGCACAGATACGCAGTATTTT. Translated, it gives CAIRSGGRTDTQYF.

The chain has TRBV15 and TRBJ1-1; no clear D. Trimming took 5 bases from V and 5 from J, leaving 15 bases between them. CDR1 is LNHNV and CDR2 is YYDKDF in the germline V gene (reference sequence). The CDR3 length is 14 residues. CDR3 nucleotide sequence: TGTGCCACCAGCCCCCGTCCCGGTGGAACTGAAGCTTTCTTT. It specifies CATSPRPGGTEAFF.

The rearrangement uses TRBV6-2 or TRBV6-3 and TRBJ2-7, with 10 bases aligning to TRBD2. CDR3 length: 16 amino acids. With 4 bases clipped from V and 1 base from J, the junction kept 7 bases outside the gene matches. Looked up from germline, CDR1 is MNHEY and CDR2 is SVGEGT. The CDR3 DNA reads TGTGCCAGCAGTTTGACTAGCGGGTGGTCATCCTACGAGCAGTACTTC. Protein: CASSLTSGWSSYEQYF.

CDR3 region: CASSLALRRGYNEQFF. CDR3 DNA: TGCGCCAGCAGCTTGGCCCTCAGACGAGGATACAATGAGCAGTTCTTC. V is TRBV5-1 and J is TRBJ2-1; no clear D. Germline lookup yields CDR1 SGHRS and CDR2 YFSETQ. The CDR3 is made up of 16 amino acids. V lost 0 bases and J lost 4, with 14 bases in between.

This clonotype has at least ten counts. The CDR3 protein is CASKASDNEQFF. CDR3 nucleotides: TGTGCCAGCAAGGCCTCAGACAATGAGCAGTTCTTC. The chain carries TRBV6-1 and TRBJ2-1; D gene ambiguous. Germline loops: CDR1 MNHNS, CDR2 SASEGT. Trimming removed 7 bases at V and 5 bases at J, with 9 bases between. This CDR3 has 12 amino acids.